This T cell receptor (beta chain) was documented in a study of blood T cells in healthy people across ages. Study outcomes and limitations: Among T cells, TCR beta diversity per million cells dropped roughly linearly as age rose.

There were healthy Caucasian individuals from Russia, aged about 6 to 100, serving as donors. It was roughly 10 milliliters of peripheral blood that were drawn from each donor. Sample-barcoded 5' priming and a J-beta primer mix drove a second PCR of roughly 6 to 12 cycles. Every molecule of cDNA carried a tag from a template-switch adaptor with 12 random nucleotides. TCRdb reprocessed the 5' RACE reads with MiXCR, giving one entry per CDR3 protein. The table lists around 900,000 distinct CDR3 sequences, just over 50% of them singletons, with 20% to 25% in the top ten. CDR1 and CDR2 from the germline V gene are MDHEN and SYDVKM. The CDR3 contains 15 residues. The V end was cut by 5 bases, the J end by 1 base, with 14 bases between. This clonotype was observed a few times. Its specificity is unknown.

This sequence originates from a woman aged 55-70 years in good health. The material sequenced was blood. The chain links TRBV28 to TRBJ2-5; D is unresolved. CDR3 sequence (DNA): TGTGCCAGCAGTCTACCAGCTGCTGGCCAAGAGACCCAGTACTTC. As protein: CASSLPAAGQETQYF.